This is a list of T cell receptor beta chains from one sample in a study of cytomegalovirus exposure and HLA in healthy donors. Only in-frame clones appear in the TCRdb table, and some are missing; sequencing was by immunoSEQ multiplex PCR. This sample carries about 150,000 clones, 76% of them seen once, and the ten largest clones take about 3.1%. The sample consisted of PBMCs. Source of these receptors: a male donor in good health and CMV-seronegative. The CDR3 runs from the conserved cysteine through the conserved F or W. D genes are given only for firm matches. A clone size is listed for some rows: how often the clone was seen (once, few, many), or a class if it is expanded.

TRBD1	few	TRBV27	TRBJ1-4	TGTGCCAGCAGTCCGACAGGGCGGCGTGAAAAACTGTTTTTT	CASSPTGRREKLFF
NA	NA	TRBV9	TRBJ2-7	TGTGCCAGCAGCGTATCCCCGGAGGAGGCCTACGAGCAGTACTTC	CASSVSPEEAYEQYF
NA	NA	TRBV9	TRBJ2-7	TGTGCCAGCAGCCCAGGAACAGGATACGAGCAGTACTTC	CASSPGTGYEQYF
TRBD1	NA	TRBV4-3	TRBJ2-7	TGCGCCAGCAGCCAGGACAGGGTCTACGAGCAGTACTTC	CASSQDRVYEQYF
TRBD1	NA	TRBV4-3	TRBJ1-2	TGCGCCAGCAGCCAAGTTTCAGGGGGCAGCTATGGCTACACCTTC	CASSQVSGGSYGYTF
NA	NA	TRBV7-2	TRBJ2-7	TGTGCCAGCAGCCGAGGTGGAGCCCACGAGCAGTACTTC	CASSRGGAHEQYF
TRBD2	NA	TRBV7-8	TRBJ2-3	TGTGCCAGCAGCCCACTGTTAGCGGGAGTGGGACCAGATACGCAGTATTTT	CASSPLLAGVGPDTQYF
TRBD1	NA	TRBV18	TRBJ1-1	TGTGCCAGCTCAGCCAGTACAGGGGCAAACACTGAAGCTTTCTTT	CASSASTGANTEAFF
NA	NA	TRBV19	TRBJ1-6	TGTGCCAGTAGCACAGGACCCGTTAATTCACCCCTCCACTTT	CASSTGPVNSPLHF
TRBD1	once	TRBV5-4	TRBJ2-7	TGTGCCAGCAGTTCGACAGGGACCTCCTACGAGCAGTACTTC	CASSSTGTSYEQYF
NA	NA	TRBV7-3	TRBJ2-5	TGTGCCAGCAGCTCCATAGGAGCGGAGACCCAGTACTTC	CASSSIGAETQYF
NA	NA	TRBV7-9	TRBJ2-1	TGTGCCAGCAGCTCTACGTCAGCGGCCTCCTACAATGAGCAGTTCTTC	CASSSTSAASYNEQFF
NA	few	TRBV28	TRBJ2-7	TGTGCCGGACGTGGGAGAGAGTCCTACGAGCAGTACTTC	CAGRGRESYEQYF
TRBD1	NA	TRBV9	TRBJ2-7	TGTGCCAGCAGCCCCCGTAGCCCAGACAGGGGGTCGAGCTCCTACGAGCAGTACTTC	CASSPRSPDRGSSSYEQYF
TRBD1	NA	TRBV4-2	TRBJ1-2	TGTGCCAGCAGCCCACCGGACAGGGGGGTTTACTATGGCTACACCTTC	CASSPPDRGVYYGYTF
NA	few	TRBV6-1	TRBJ2-1	TGTGCCAGCAGTGAGGGGACTCCTAACGAGCAGTTCTTC	CASSEGTPNEQFF
NA	NA	TRBV28	TRBJ1-5	TGTGCCAGCAGCCTGATACAGGGTAACCGGCAGCCCCAGCATTTT	CASSLIQGNRQPQHF
NA	NA	TRBV6-1	TRBJ2-1	TGTGCCAGCAGTGAAGAGGAGACAGTCTTCTACAATGAGCAGTTCTTC	CASSEEETVFYNEQFF
NA	NA	TRBV6-5	TRBJ2-5	TGTGCCAGCAGTTACACCAGGGCCCGTCAAGAGACCCAGTACTTC	CASSYTRARQETQYF